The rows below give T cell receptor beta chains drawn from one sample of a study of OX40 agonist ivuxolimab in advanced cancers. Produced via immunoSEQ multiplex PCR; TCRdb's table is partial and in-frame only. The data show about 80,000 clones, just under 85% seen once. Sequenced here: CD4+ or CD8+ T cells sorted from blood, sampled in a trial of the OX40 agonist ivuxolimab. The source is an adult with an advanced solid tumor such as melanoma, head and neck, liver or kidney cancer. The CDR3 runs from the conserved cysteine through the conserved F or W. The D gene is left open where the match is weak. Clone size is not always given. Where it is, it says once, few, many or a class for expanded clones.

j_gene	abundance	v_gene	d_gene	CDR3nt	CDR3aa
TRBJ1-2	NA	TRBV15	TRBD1	TGTGCCACCAGCGTTCGACAGGGGGCGCAGGGCTACACCTTC	CATSVRQGAQGYTF
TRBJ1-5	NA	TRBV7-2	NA	TGTGCCAGCAGCTTCCGCCGGGGGAGCAATCAGCCCCAGCATTTT	CASSFRRGSNQPQHF
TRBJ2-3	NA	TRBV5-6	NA	TGTGCCAGCAGCTTGGTGGCCAGGGGATCGGGTACGCAGTATTTT	CASSLVARGSGTQYF
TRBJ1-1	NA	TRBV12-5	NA	TGTGCTAGTGGCCACCGGAACGCCGCCCTCGGGAACACTGAAGCTTTCTTT	CASGHRNAALGNTEAFF
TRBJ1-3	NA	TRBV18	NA	TGTGCCAGCTCACCAAGAGGCGAGAGCTTCTCTGGAAACACCATATATTTT	CASSPRGESFSGNTIYF
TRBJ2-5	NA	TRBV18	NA	TGTGCCAGCTCGTCCTCAGAGACCCAGTACTTC	CASSSSETQYF
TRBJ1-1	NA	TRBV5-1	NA	TGCGCCAGCAGCTTGACAGGAACCGGAGCCACTGAAGCTTTCTTT	CASSLTGTGATEAFF
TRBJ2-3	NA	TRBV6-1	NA	TGTGCCAGCAGTGAAGGCGCAGGGGATACGCAGTATTTT	CASSEGAGDTQYF
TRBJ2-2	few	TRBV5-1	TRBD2	TGCGCCAGCAGCTGGACTAGCCCCGACACCGGGGAGCTGTTTTTT	CASSWTSPDTGELFF
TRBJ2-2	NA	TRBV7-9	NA	TGTGCCAGCAGCTTTCCATTTCCGAACACCGGGGAGCTGTTTTTT	CASSFPFPNTGELFF
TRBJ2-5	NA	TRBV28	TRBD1	TGTGCCAGCACCCTCTCGACAGGGGGCTGGGTAGAGACCCAGTACTTC	CASTLSTGGWVETQYF
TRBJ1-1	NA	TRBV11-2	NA	TGTGCCAGCAGCGGGCATTTAGACACTGAAGCTTTCTTT	CASSGHLDTEAFF
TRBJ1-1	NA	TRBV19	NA	TGTGCCAGTAGTATTAGGGGGAACACTGAAGCTTTCTTT	CASSIRGNTEAFF
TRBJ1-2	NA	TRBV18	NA	TGTGCCAGCTCACCGACAGGCCTGAACGAGGGCTACACCTTC	CASSPTGLNEGYTF
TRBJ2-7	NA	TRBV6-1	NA	TGTGCCAGCAGTGAATCGGTTTCAATACCCTACGAGCAGTACTTC	CASSESVSIPYEQYF
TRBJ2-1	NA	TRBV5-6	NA	TGTGCCAGCAGCTTGGCCACCAATGAGCAGTTCTTC	CASSLATNEQFF
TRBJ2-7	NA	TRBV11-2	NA	TGTGCCAGCAGTTTTCGGGGCTACGAGCAGTACTTC	CASSFRGYEQYF
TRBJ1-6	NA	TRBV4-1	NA	TGCGCCAGCAGCCAAGTCCTTTTTCTCTCCTATAATTCACCCCTCCACTTT	CASSQVLFLSYNSPLHF
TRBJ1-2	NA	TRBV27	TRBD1	TGTGCCAGCAGTAAAGGGACAGGTACGCGAGTTTGGTATGGCTACACCTTC	CASSKGTGTRVWYGYTF
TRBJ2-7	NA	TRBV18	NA	TGTGCCAGCTCACCTCAGGGCCCCTTAGACGAGCAGTACTTC	CASSPQGPLDEQYF
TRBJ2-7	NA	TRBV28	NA	TGTGCCAGCATCAATGACCAACGAGACGGTTCCTACGAGCAGTACTTC	CASINDQRDGSYEQYF